This record covers a single T cell receptor beta chain. What it binds is unknown. The data stem from a study of T cell clusters in autoimmune cytopenias. Study overall: A median of approximately 47,000 TRB reads per sample yielded a median roughly 2,000 distinct clonotypes.

Multiplex touch-down PCR amplified TRB using TRB-A and TRB-B pools in one tube. One entry per CDR3 protein, without DNA, is what TCRdb gives after re-calling the multiplex PCR reads. Its clone listing holds roughly 8,100 distinct CDR3 sequences. Study-wide results and caveats: Compared with active autoimmune hepatitis patients, healthy donors showed approximately 2.7-fold more exclusive TRB clusters. Primary autoimmune cytopenia patients appeared to lack physiological T cell clusters present in healthy donors.

Germline V CDR1 and CDR2: KGHSH, LQKENI. The CDR3 has 14 amino acids. TRB was amplified from about 270 ng of peripheral blood genomic DNA per sample. The sample taken for sequencing was peripheral blood. This TCR was recovered from a human donor with an autoimmune cytopenia or autoimmune hepatitis (not recorded which). The chain employs TRBV18 and TRBJ1-1. The CDR3 sequence: CASSPNKLNTEAFF.